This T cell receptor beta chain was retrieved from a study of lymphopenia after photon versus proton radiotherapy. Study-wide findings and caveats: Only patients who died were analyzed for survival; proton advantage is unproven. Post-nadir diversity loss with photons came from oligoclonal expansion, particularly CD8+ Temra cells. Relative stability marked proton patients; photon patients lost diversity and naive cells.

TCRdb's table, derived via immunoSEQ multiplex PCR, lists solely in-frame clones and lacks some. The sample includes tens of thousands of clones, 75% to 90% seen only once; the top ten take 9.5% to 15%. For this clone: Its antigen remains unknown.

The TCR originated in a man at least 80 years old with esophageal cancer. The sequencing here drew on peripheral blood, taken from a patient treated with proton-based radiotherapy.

CDR3 region: CASSLVGGGGVAASGYNEQFF. The CDR3 DNA sequence: TGTGCCAGCAGCTTAGTCGGCGGGGGCGGGGTAGCGGCGTCGGGCTACAATGAGCAGTTCTTC. V usage is TRBV7-6 and J usage is TRBJ2-1, with D maybe TRBD2 (7 bases). V was clipped by 1 base and J by 3 bases, with 28 bases between them. This CDR3 comprises 21 residues. Germline V gene lookup returns CDR1 SGHVS and CDR2 FNYEAQ. Filled out from reference TRBV7-6 and TRBJ2-1, the complete variable domain reads GAGVSQSPRYKVTKRGQDVALRCDPISGHVSLYWYRQALGQGPEFLTYFNYEAQQDKSGLPNDRFSAERPEGSISTLTIQRTEQRDSAMYRCASSLVGGGGVAASGYNEQFFGPGTRLTVL.